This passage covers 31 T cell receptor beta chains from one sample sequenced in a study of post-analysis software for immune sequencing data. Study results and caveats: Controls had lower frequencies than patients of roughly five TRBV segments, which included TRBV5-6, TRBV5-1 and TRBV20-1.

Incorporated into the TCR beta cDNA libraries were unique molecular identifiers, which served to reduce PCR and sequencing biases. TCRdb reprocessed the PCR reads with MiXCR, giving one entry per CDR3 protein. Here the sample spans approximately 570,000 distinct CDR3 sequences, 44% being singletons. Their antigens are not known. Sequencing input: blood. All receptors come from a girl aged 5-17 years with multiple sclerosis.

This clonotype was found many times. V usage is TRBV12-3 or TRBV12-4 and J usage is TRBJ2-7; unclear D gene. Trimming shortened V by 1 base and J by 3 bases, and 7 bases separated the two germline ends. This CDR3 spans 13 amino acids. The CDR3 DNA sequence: TGTGCCAGCAGTTTAGGTCTGAACTACGAGCAGTACTTC. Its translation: CASSLGLNYEQYF.

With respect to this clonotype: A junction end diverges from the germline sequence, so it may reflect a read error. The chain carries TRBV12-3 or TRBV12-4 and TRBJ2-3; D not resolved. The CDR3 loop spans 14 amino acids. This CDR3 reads CASSGELATDAQYF. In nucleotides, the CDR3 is TGTGCCAGCAGTGGGGAACTGGCAACAGATGCGCAGTATTTT.

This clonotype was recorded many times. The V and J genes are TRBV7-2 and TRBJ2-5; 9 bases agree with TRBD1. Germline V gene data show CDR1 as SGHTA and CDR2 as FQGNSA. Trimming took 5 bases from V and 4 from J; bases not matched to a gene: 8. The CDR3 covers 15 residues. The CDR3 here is CASSPGTGRGETQYF. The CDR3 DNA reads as TGTGCCAGCAGCCCCGGGACAGGGCGTGGAGAGACCCAGTACTTC.

CDR3 loop: CASSQGTSGRNEQFF. CDR3 bases: TGTGCCAGCAGCCAAGGGACTAGCGGGCGCAATGAGCAGTTCTTC. The chain carries TRBV4-2 and TRBJ2-1; 11 bases fit TRBD2. V lost 1 base and J lost 6; bases outside the gene matches: 2. Germline CDR1 LGHNA, CDR2 YNFKEQ. CDR3 size: 15 residues.

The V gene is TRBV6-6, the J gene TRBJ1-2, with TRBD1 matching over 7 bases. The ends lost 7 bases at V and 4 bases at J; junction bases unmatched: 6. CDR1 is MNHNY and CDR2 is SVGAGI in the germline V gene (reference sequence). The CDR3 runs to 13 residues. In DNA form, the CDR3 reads TGTGCCAGCATAATCCCAGGGGGCTATGGCTACACCTTC. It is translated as CASIIPGGYGYTF.

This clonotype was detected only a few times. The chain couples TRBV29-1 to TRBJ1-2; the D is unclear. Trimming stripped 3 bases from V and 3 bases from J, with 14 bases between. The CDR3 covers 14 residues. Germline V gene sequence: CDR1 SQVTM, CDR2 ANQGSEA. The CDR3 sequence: CSVEGIVVDYGYTF. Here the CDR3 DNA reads TGCAGCGTTGAGGGGATAGTAGTAGACTATGGCTACACCTTC.

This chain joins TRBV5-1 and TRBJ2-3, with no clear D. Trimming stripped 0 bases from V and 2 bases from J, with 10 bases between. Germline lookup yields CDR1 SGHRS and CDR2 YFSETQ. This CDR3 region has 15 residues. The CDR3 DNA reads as TGCGCCAGCAGCTTGGATCCACAGACCACAGATACGCAGTATTTT. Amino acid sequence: CASSLDPQTTDTQYF.

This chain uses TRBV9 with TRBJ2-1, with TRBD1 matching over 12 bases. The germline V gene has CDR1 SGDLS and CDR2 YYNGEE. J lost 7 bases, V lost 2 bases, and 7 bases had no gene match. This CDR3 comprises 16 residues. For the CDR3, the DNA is TGTGCCAGCAGCGTCCAGGGGACAGGGGGCGTGAATGAGCAGTTCTTC. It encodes CASSVQGTGGVNEQFF.

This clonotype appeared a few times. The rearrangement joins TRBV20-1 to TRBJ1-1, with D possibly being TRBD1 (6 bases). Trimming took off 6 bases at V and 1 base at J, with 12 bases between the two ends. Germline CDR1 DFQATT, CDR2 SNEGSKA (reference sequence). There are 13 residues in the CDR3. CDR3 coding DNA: TGCAGTGCCGGGGGCAGTCCGAACACTGAAGCTTTCTTT. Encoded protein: CSAGGSPNTEAFF.

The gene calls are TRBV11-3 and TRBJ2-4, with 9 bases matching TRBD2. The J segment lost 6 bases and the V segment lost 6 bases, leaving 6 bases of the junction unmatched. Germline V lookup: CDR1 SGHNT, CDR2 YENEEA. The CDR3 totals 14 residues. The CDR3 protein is CASSFSGSPNIQYF. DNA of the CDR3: TGTGCCAGCAGTTTTAGCGGGAGCCCAAACATTCAGTACTTC.

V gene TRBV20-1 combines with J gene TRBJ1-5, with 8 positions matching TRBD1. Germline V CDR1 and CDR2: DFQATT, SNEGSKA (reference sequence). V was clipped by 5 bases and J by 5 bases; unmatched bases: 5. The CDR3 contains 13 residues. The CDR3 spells CSARTGLDQPQHF. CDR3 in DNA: TGCAGTGCTCGGACAGGGCTTGATCAGCCCCAGCATTTT.

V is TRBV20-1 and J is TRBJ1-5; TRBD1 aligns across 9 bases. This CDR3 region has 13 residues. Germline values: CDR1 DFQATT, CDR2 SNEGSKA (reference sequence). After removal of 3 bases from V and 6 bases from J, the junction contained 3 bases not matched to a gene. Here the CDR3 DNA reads TGCAGTGCTAGCACAGGGGGCGGTCAGCCCCAGCATTTT. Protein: CSASTGGGQPQHF.

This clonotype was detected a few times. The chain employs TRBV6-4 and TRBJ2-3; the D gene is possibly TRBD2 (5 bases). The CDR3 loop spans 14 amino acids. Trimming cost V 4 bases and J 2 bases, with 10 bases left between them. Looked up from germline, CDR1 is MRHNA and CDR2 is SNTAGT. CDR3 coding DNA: TGTGCCAGCAGTGCCAGCGGCTTCACAGATACGCAGTATTTT. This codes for CASSASGFTDTQYF.

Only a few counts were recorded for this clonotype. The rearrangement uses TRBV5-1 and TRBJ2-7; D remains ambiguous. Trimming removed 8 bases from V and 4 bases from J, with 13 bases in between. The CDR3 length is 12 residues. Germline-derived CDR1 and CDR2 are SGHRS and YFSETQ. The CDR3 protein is CASASDGYEQYF. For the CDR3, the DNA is TGCGCCAGTGCCTCAGATGGATACGAGCAGTACTTC.

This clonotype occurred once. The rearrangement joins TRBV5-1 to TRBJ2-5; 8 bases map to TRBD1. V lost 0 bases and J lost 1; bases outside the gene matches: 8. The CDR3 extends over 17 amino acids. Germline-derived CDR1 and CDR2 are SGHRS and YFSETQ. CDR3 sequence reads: CASSLAQGGWSQETQYF. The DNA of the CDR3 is TGCGCCAGCAGCTTGGCACAGGGGGGCTGGAGCCAAGAGACCCAGTACTTC.

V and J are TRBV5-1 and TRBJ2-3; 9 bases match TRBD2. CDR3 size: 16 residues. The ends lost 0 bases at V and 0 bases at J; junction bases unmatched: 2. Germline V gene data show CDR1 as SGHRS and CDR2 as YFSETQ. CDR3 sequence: CASSLAGTSSTDTQYF. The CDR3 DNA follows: TGCGCCAGCAGCTTGGCCGGGACTAGCAGCACAGATACGCAGTATTTT.

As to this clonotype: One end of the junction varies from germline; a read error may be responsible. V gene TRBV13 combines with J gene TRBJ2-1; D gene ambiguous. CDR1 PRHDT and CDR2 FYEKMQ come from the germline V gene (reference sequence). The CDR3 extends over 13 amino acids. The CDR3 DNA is TGTGCCAGCAGCGTAGGGTCGGCCAATGAGCAGTTCTTC. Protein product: CASSVGSANEQFF.

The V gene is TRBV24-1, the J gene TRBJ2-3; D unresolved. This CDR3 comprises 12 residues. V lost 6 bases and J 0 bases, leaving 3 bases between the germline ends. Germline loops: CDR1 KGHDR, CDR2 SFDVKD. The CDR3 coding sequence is TGTGCCACCAGTCCCAGCACAGATACGCAGTATTTT. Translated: CATSPSTDTQYF.

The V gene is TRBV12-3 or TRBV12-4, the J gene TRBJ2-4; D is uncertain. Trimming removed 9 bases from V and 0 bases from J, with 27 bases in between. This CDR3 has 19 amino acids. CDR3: CASNPLGRLTVLAKNIQYF. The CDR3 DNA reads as TGTGCCAGTAACCCTCTAGGCCGCCTAACGGTCCTAGCCAAAAACATTCAGTACTTC.

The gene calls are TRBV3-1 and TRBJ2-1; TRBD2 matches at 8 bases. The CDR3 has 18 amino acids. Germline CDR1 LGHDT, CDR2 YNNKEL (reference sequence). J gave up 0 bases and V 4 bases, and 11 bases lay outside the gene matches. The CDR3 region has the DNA TGTGCCAGCAGCCTAAGGGAGCGGGAGAGGCGCTCCTACAATGAGCAGTTCTTC. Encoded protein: CASSLRERERRSYNEQFF.

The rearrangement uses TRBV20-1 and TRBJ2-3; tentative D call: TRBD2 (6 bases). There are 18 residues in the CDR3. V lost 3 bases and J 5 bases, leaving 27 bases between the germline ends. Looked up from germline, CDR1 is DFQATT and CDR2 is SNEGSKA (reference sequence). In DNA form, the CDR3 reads TGCAGTGCTAGTGCCCACCTCAAACTAGCAGCGTTAGGAGATACGCAGTATTTT. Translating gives CSASAHLKLAALGDTQYF.

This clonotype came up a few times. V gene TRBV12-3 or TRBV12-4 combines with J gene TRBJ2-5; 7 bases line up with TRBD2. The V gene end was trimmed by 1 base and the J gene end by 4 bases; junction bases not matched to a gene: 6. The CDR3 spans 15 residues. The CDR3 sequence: CASSLEGGGRETQYF. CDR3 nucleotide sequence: TGTGCCAGCAGTTTAGAGGGCGGCGGGAGAGAGACCCAGTACTTC.

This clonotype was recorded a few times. The DNA of the CDR3 is TGTGCCACCAGCTGGACAGTTAACGAGCAGTACTTC. It yields the protein CATSWTVNEQYF. The rearrangement uses TRBV15 and TRBJ2-5; a possible D gene is TRBD1 (6 bases). Matching the DNA end better, TRBJ2-7 makes the J call doubtful. CDR1 is LNHNV, CDR2 YYDKDF, per germline (reference sequence). CDR3 length: 12 amino acids.

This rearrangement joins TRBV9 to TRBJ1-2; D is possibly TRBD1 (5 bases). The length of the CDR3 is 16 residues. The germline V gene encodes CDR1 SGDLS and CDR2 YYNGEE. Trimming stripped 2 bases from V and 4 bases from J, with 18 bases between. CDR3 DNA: TGTGCCAGCAGCGTCGGGCTGCCGACTGGGGGCTATGGCTACACCTTC. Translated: CASSVGLPTGGYGYTF.

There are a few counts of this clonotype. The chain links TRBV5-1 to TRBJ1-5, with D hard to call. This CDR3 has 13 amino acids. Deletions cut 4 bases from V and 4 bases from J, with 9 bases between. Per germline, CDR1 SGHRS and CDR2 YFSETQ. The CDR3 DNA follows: TGCGCCAGCAGCCCGGGTGAGAATCAGCCCCAGCATTTT. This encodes CASSPGENQPQHF.

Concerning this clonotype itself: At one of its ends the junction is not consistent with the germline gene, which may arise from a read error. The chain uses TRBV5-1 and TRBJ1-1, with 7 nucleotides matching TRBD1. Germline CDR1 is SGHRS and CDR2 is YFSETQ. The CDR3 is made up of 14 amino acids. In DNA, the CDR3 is TGCGCCAGCAGCCGAACAGGGGAGGACACTGAAACTTTCTTT. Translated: CASSRTGEDTETFF.

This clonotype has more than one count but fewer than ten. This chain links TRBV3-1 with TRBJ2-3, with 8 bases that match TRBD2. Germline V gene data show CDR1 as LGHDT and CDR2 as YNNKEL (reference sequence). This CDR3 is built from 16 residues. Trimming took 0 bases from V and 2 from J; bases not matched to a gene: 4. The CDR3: CASSQEGREDTDTQYF. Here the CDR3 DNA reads TGTGCCAGCAGCCAAGAGGGGCGGGAGGACACAGATACGCAGTATTTT.

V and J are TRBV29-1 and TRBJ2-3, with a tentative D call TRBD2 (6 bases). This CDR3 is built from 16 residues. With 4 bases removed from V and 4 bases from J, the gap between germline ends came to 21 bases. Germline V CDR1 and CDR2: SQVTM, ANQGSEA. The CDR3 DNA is TGCAGCGTTGGGGCCTCGGCTAGCGTGTACGCAGATACGCAGTATTTT. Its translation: CSVGASASVYADTQYF.

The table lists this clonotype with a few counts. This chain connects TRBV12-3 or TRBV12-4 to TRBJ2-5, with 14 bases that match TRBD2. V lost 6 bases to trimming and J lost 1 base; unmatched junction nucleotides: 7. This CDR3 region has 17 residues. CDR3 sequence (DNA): TGTGCCAGCAGACGACTAGCGGGAGGGCCTTTCCAAGAGACCCAGTACTTC. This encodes CASRRLAGGPFQETQYF.

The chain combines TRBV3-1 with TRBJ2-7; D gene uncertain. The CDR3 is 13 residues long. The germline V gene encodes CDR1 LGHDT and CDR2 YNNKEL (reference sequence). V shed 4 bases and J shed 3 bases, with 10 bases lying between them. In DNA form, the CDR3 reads TGTGCCAGCAGCCTCGGCACCCTCTACGAGCAGTACTTC. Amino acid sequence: CASSLGTLYEQYF.

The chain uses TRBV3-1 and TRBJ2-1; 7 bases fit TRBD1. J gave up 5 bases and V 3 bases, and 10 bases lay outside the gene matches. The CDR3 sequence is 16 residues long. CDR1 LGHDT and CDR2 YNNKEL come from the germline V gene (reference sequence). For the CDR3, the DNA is TGTGCCAGCAGCCACTACGACAGGGTAGGGGACAATGAGCAGTTCTTC. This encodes CASSHYDRVGDNEQFF.